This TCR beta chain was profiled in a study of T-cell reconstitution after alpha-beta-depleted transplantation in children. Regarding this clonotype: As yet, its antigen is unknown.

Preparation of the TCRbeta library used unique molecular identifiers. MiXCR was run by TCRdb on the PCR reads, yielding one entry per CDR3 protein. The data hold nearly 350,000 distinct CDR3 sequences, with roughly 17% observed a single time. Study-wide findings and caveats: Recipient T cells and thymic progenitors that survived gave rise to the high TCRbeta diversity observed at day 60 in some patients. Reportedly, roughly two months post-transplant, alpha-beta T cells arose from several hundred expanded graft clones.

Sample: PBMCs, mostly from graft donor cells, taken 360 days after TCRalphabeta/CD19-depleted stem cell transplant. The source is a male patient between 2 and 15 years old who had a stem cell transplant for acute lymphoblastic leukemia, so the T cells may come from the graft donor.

This CDR3 is CASGDRDLYNSPLHF. CDR3 nucleotides: TGTGCCAGTGGGGACAGGGACCTATATAATTCACCCCTCCACTTT. The chain uses TRBV19 and TRBJ1-6; 9 bases align to TRBD1. CDR1 and CDR2 (germline): LNHDA, SQIVND (reference sequence). The CDR3 spans 15 residues. V shed 8 bases and J 4 bases; nucleotides not matched to a gene: 6.